This TCR beta chain stems from a study of T cell clonotyping in hematopoietic cell transplantation. General study points: Without cell sorting, CD4 versus CD8 contributions remain unresolved. Pathologically expanded recipient clonotypes increased progressively from day 30 to day 180 as diversity fell. At the given depth, recipient repertoires were over 97% de novo clonotypes. Graft donor and pretransplant recipient Inverse Simpson Index values predicted broader posttransplant TCR diversity.

V was clipped by 4 bases and J by 2 bases; unmatched bases: 14. The germline V gene encodes CDR1 SGHRS and CDR2 YFSETQ. The CDR3 length is 18 residues. Profiling relied on immunoSEQ multiplex PCR, and the TCRdb table lists in-frame clones only, not all of them. The sample includes about 16,000 clones, 71% of them seen just once. In regard to this clone: Its target is not known.

Sequencing was carried out using peripheral blood mononuclear cells. The clonotype originates from a woman aged 55-75 years in good health. Some clones in this sample may be carry-over from other donors' samples. The chain combines TRBV5-1 with TRBJ2-3, with 9 bases aligning to TRBD2. CDR3 loop: CASSAGAVAGASTDTQYF. CDR3 DNA: TGCGCCAGCAGCGCCGGGGCTGTAGCGGGGGCCTCCACAGATACGCAGTATTTT.